The T cell receptor beta chain described here comes from a study of T cell changes during pregnancy in multiple sclerosis. CDR3 length: 13 residues. V was shortened by 5 bases and J by 9 bases, with 14 bases between the two germline ends. CDR1 is MNHEY, CDR2 SVGAGI, per germline. Produced via immunoSEQ multiplex PCR; TCRdb's table is partial and in-frame only. The table includes under 75,000 clones, about 90% detected once. The V gene is TRBV6-5, the J gene TRBJ1-5, with D unclear. Here the sequenced sample was peripheral blood, taken in the third trimester of pregnancy. The sequence was collected from a female donor in good health, enrolled as a control in a pregnancy study. The CDR3 coding sequence is TGTGCCAGCAGTCCAGACTCGAGAGGGCCCCAGCATTTT. Translating it yields CASSPDSRGPQHF.